The 16 T cell receptor beta chains below were found in one sample sequenced in a study of tumour-infiltrating T cells in Burkitt lymphoma. TCRdb's table, derived via immunoSEQ multiplex PCR, lists solely in-frame clones and lacks some. Altogether around 45,000 clones are present, around 31% being singletons, with the ten largest covering roughly 2.6%. The sample was tumor tissue. Every receptor here comes from a human donor with Burkitt lymphoma.

The chain uses TRBV6-6 and TRBJ1-4; tentatively, D is TRBD1 (5 bases). V was clipped by 6 bases and J by 7 bases, with 15 bases between them. Germline V gene sequence: CDR1 MNHNY, CDR2 SVGAGI (reference sequence). CDR3 length: 14 amino acids. CDR3 sequence reads: CASSAPGVSEKLFF. CDR3 coding DNA: TGTGCCAGCAGCGCCCCGGGGGTGTCTGAAAAACTGTTTTTT.

This CDR3 is CASSPGQGRADTQYF. CDR3 bases: TGCGCCAGCAGCCCAGGACAGGGCAGGGCAGATACGCAGTATTTT. V usage is TRBV5-1 and J usage is TRBJ2-3, with 8 bases aligning to TRBD1. The V gene's germline CDR1 is SGHRS and CDR2 YFSETQ. The CDR3 length is 15 residues. V gave up 4 bases and J gave up 4 bases; unmatched junction bases: 8.

CDR3 region: CASSLEARTDTQYF. CDR3 coding DNA: TGTGCCAGCAGCTTGGAGGCGCGCACAGATACGCAGTATTTT. The chain combines TRBV5-4 with TRBJ2-3; D is uncertain. Germline lookup yields CDR1 SGHNT and CDR2 YYREEE (reference sequence). V was cut by 0 bases and J by 1 base, with 6 bases left in between. The CDR3 contains 14 residues.

This clone was counted only a few times. The chain uses TRBV11-2 and TRBJ2-1; no reliable D call. Germline CDR1 is SGHAT and CDR2 is FQNNGV. Between the trimmed V and J ends, which lost 3 bases and 0 bases, there was a span of 9 bases. This CDR3 spans 15 amino acids. The CDR3 bases are TGTGCCAGCAGCTTGGAGTTTAGCTCCTACAATGAGCAGTTCTTC. Translating gives CASSLEFSSYNEQFF. Supplemented by reference TRBV11-2 and TRBJ2-1, the full variable domain reads EAGVAQSPRYKIIEKRQSVAFWCNPISGHATLYWYQQILGQGPKLLIQFQNNGVVDDSQLPKDRFSAERLKGVDSTLKIQPAKLEDSAVYLCASSLEFSSYNEQFFGPGTRLTVL.

V usage is TRBV7-6 and J usage is TRBJ1-1; D ambiguous. The CDR3 has 14 amino acids. CDR1 and CDR2 (germline): SGHVS, FNYEAQ. Trimming left V 2 bases short and J 2 bases short, with 9 bases between. CDR3 in DNA: TGTGCCAGCAGCTTACAAACAGCCAACACTGAAGCTTTCTTT. Its translation: CASSLQTANTEAFF. Based on the CDR3 plus reference TRBV7-6 and TRBJ1-1, the full variable domain is GAGVSQSPRYKVTKRGQDVALRCDPISGHVSLYWYRQALGQGPEFLTYFNYEAQQDKSGLPNDRFSAERPEGSISTLTIQRTEQRDSAMYRCASSLQTANTEAFFGQGTRLTVV.

The chain joins TRBV6-1 to TRBJ1-3; D gene uncertain. Germline-derived CDR1 and CDR2 are MNHNS and SASEGT. This CDR3 has 16 residues. V lost 2 bases, J lost 0 bases, and 11 bases lay in between. CDR3 bases: TGTGCCAGCAGTGAAATGGAGGGATCCTCTGGAAACACCATATATTTT. It encodes CASSEMEGSSGNTIYF.

J is TRBJ2-5 and V is TRBV7-2; D is perhaps TRBD1 or TRBD2 (6 bases each). Trimming pared 5 bases from V and 4 bases from J, leaving 11 bases between. This CDR3 contains 13 residues. Germline loops: CDR1 SGHTA, CDR2 FQGNSA. The CDR3 loop reads CASSPRGRETQYF. DNA for the CDR3: TGTGCCAGCAGCCCCCGGGGGCGAGAGACCCAGTACTTC.

This chain links TRBV28 with TRBJ1-5; D ambiguous. The germline V and J ends were trimmed by 8 bases and 6 bases, with 11 bases remaining between them. CDR3 length equals 12 residues. The germline gives CDR1 MDHEN, CDR2 SYDVKM. The CDR3 region has the DNA TGTGCCAGCGTGTTGGCGGGTCAGCCCCAGCATTTT. It translates to CASVLAGQPQHF.

The DNA of the CDR3 is TGCGCCAGCAGCTTGTCCAGGGGGGCGGACACTGAAGCTTTCTTT. Its translation: CASSLSRGADTEAFF. The chain uses TRBV5-1 and TRBJ1-1; 7 nucleotides match TRBD1. CDR1 SGHRS and CDR2 YFSETQ come from the germline V gene. The CDR3 spans 15 residues. V lost 1 base, J lost 3 bases, and 6 bases stayed unmatched.

This clone appeared a few times. The chain uses TRBV10-3 and TRBJ2-5, with no clear D. The germline V gene has CDR1 ENHRY and CDR2 SYGVKD. Trimming shortened V by 11 bases and J by 8 bases, and 18 bases separated the two germline ends. This CDR3 has 12 residues. This CDR3 reads CAVKTGVNTQYF. CDR3 DNA: TGTGCCGTTAAGACTGGGGTCAATACCCAGTACTTC.

This clone occurred a few times. The chain recombines TRBV28 with TRBJ2-1; 12 bases fit TRBD2. Germline V gene sequence: CDR1 MDHEN, CDR2 SYDVKM. J gave up 7 bases and V 4 bases, and 8 bases lay outside the gene matches. This CDR3 spans 16 amino acids. This chain's CDR3 is CASSSTRLAGANEQFF. Written as DNA, the CDR3 is TGTGCCAGCAGTTCAACCAGACTAGCGGGGGCTAATGAGCAGTTCTTC.

The genes are TRBV19 and TRBJ1-5; D remains ambiguous. The length of the CDR3 is 15 residues. Germline CDR1 and CDR2: LNHDA and SQIVND (reference sequence). The ends were cut back, 5 bases at V and 7 bases at J, with 18 bases in the middle. Here the CDR3 DNA reads TGTGCCAGTAGTGGTACGTGGGCATATTCACAGCCCCAGCATTTT. It yields the protein CASSGTWAYSQPQHF. The whole variable domain, filled in from reference TRBV19 and TRBJ1-5, reads DGGITQSPKYLFRKEGQNVTLSCEQNLNHDAMYWYRQDPGQGLRLIYYSQIVNDFQKGDIAEGYSVSREKKESFPLTVTSAQKNPTAFYLCASSGTWAYSQPQHFGDGTRLSIL.

The J gene is TRBJ2-5, the V gene TRBV28; TRBD1 might be the D (5 bases). The CDR3 loop spans 15 amino acids. The V gene lost 7 bases and the J gene lost 5 bases, with 20 bases spanning the gap. The germline CDR1 and CDR2 sequences are MDHEN and SYDVKM. The CDR3 sequence: CASTLRRGEWETQYF. The CDR3 coding sequence is TGTGCCAGCACCCTTAGAAGGGGTGAGTGGGAGACCCAGTACTTC.

In this sample, this clone turned up a few times. This rearrangement joins TRBV7-2 to TRBJ1-1; 7 nucleotides match TRBD1. The J segment lost 7 bases and the V segment lost 1 base, leaving 6 bases of the junction unmatched. The germline CDR1 and CDR2 sequences are SGHTA and FQGNSA. CDR3 length equals 14 residues. The chain's CDR3 is CASSLVEGAGEAFF. CDR3 nucleotide sequence: TGTGCCAGCAGCTTAGTTGAGGGGGCGGGTGAAGCTTTCTTT.

The rearrangement links TRBV19 to TRBJ1-4, with D perhaps TRBD1 (5 bases). Germline-derived CDR1 and CDR2 are LNHDA and SQIVND (reference sequence). This CDR3 has 14 amino acids. Between the trimmed V and J ends, which lost 8 bases and 7 bases, there was a span of 17 bases. CDR3 nucleotides: TGTGCCAGTCGTGGGGCACCCGGACGTGAAAAACTGTTTTTT. It yields the protein CASRGAPGREKLFF.

The rearrangement links TRBV7-2 to TRBJ1-3; D is undetermined. Trimming removed 5 bases from V and 2 bases from J, with 10 bases in between. This CDR3 spans 14 amino acids. From germline, CDR1 is SGHTA and CDR2 FQGNSA. The chain's CDR3 is CASSPPGAGNTIYF. Written as DNA, the CDR3 is TGTGCCAGCAGCCCCCCCGGGGCTGGAAACACCATATATTTT.